Listed below are T cell receptor beta chains from one sample, sequenced in a study of blood T cell repertoires in COVID-19. Assay used: immunoSEQ multiplex PCR; TCRdb lists only in-frame clones, some missing. The sample contains about 490,000 clones, 80% to 90% of which appear only once. Sequenced: peripheral blood. Source of these receptors: a human donor in a cohort sampled during active COVID-19. Both conserved end residues are part of each CDR3. The D gene is left open where the match is weak. Expanded clones get a size class; other rows say once, few or many, or leave the size out.

DNA | CDR3 | D | V | size | J
TGTGCCAGCAGCTTAAACCCTGCAGGGGCGCACACTGAAGCTTTCTTT | CASSLNPAGAHTEAFF | NA | TRBV7-3 | NA | TRBJ1-1
TGTGCCAGTAGCGCGTCTGTTTACAACACTGAAGCTTTCTTT | CASSASVYNTEAFF | NA | TRBV2 | NA | TRBJ1-1
TGCGCCAGCAGCCGAGGACAGGGTTTCGGCGGGAGGGGACAAGAGACCCAGTACTTC | CASSRGQGFGGRGQETQYF | NA | TRBV5-1 | NA | TRBJ2-5
TGTGCCAGCAGCCCATTAGGGGAGGGGAATGAGCAGTTCTTC | CASSPLGEGNEQFF | TRBD2 | TRBV14 | NA | TRBJ2-1
TGTGCCAGCAGCGCCTCTACTAGCGGGAACCCCTACGAGCAGTACTTC | CASSASTSGNPYEQYF | TRBD2 | TRBV9 | NA | TRBJ2-7
TGTGCCAGCAGCCTAAAGTTGGGGGGGATGACTTTCTTT | CASSLKLGGMTFF | NA | TRBV12-3/TRBV12-4 | few | TRBJ1-1
TGTGCCAGCTCCAACAGTGGCACTGAAGCTTTCTTT | CASSNSGTEAFF | NA | TRBV18 | NA | TRBJ1-1
TGTGCCAGTAGTCCCCAAGCAATCGGCACTGAAGCTTTCTTT | CASSPQAIGTEAFF | NA | TRBV19 | NA | TRBJ1-1
TGTGCCACCAGTGATTTTCCTTTTCCGGGACTAGCGTACAGTAGCACAGATACGCAGTATTTT | CATSDFPFPGLAYSSTDTQYF | TRBD2 | TRBV24-1 | NA | TRBJ2-3
TGTGCCAGCAGTTTCCGGAACATACAGGGGTCAGGGGGCAATGAGCAGTTCTTC | CASSFRNIQGSGGNEQFF | TRBD1 | TRBV27 | NA | TRBJ2-1
TGTGCCAGCAGTCTTGGAGTTTGGACAAGTTCAAATTCACCCCTCCACTTT | CASSLGVWTSSNSPLHF | NA | TRBV6-6 | NA | TRBJ1-6
TGCGCCAGCAGATTCGGGGACAGCAATGCTAACTATGGCTACACCTTC | CASRFGDSNANYGYTF | TRBD1 | TRBV5-1 | NA | TRBJ1-2
TGTGCCAGCAGTTACGTCGACAGGGGGCGAGGTGAAAAACTGTTTTTT | CASSYVDRGRGEKLFF | TRBD1 | TRBV6-2/TRBV6-3 | NA | TRBJ1-4
TGTGCCAGCGGGGGGACAGGGAATGGCATTCAGTACTTC | CASGGTGNGIQYF | TRBD1 | TRBV3-1/TRBV3-2 | NA | TRBJ2-4
TGCGCCAGCAGCTTGGTAGAGAACACCGGGGAGCTGTTTTTT | CASSLVENTGELFF | NA | TRBV5-1 | once | TRBJ2-2
TGTGCCAGCAGCTTAGAACTAGCGGCCTCCGAGCAGTACTTC | CASSLELAASEQYF | TRBD2 | TRBV7-9 | NA | TRBJ2-7
TGCGCCAGCAGCCAAGAAGGCCCCACTAGCGGAGATACGCAGTATTTT | CASSQEGPTSGDTQYF | TRBD2 | TRBV4-1 | NA | TRBJ2-3
TGTGCCAGCAGTGAGCGGCGAGGAGGCTACACCTTC | CASSERRGGYTF | NA | TRBV2 | NA | TRBJ1-2
TGTGCCAGCAGCTTGAGGGGGCAGCTCCAAGAGACCCAGTACTTC | CASSLRGQLQETQYF | TRBD1 | TRBV7-2 | NA | TRBJ2-5
TGTGCCAGCAGCCAAGCAGAGGGTGGAGCGACTGAAGCTTTCTTT | CASSQAEGGATEAFF | NA | TRBV3-1/TRBV3-2 | NA | TRBJ1-1
TGTGCCACCAGCAGAGGAGGAACTAGCGGGAGTAGACACAATGAGCAGTTCTTC | CATSRGGTSGSRHNEQFF | TRBD2 | TRBV15 | NA | TRBJ2-1
TGTGCCAGCAGTTTTGACACGCCGAAGATAAATTCACCCCTCCACTTT | CASSFDTPKINSPLHF | NA | TRBV27 | once | TRBJ1-6
TGTGCCACCGGTTTCTTAGCGGCCTCCTACGAGCAGTACTTC | CATGFLAASYEQYF | NA | TRBV24-1 | NA | TRBJ2-7
TGTGCCAGCAGCCTTAGAGGAAGCGGGTCCACCTACGAGCAGTACTTC | CASSLRGSGSTYEQYF | NA | TRBV7-2 | NA | TRBJ2-7
TGTGCCAGTCACAGGCATAATTCACCCCTCCACTTT | CASHRHNSPLHF | NA | TRBV9 | NA | TRBJ1-6
TGTGCCAGCAGCAAAGAGGAAACTAGCGGGTGCACAGATACGCAGTATTTT | CASSKEETSGCTDTQYF | NA | TRBV21-1 | NA | TRBJ2-3
TGTGCCAGCAGACTAACCAACACTGAAGCTTTCTTT | CASRLTNTEAFF | NA | TRBV28 | NA | TRBJ1-1
TGTGCCTGGAGTGTAGGGACTAGTTTCTCCGAGCAGTACTTC | CAWSVGTSFSEQYF | TRBD2 | TRBV30 | NA | TRBJ2-7
TGCGCCAGCAAGCCTGGGGCCGAACAGCAGCATGAAGCTTTCTTT | CASKPGAEQQHEAFF | NA | TRBV5-1 | NA | TRBJ1-1
TGTGCCAGCAGCTGGGGGCTCGACGGACCCAATTCACCCCTCCACTTT | CASSWGLDGPNSPLHF | NA | TRBV21-1 | few | TRBJ1-6
TGTGCCAGCAGACGAGAGCGGGGGAACAATGAGCAGTTCTTC | CASRRERGNNEQFF | TRBD2 | TRBV3-1/TRBV3-2 | NA | TRBJ2-1
TGTGCCAGCAGCTCGCCAGTCCTAGCGCCTTACGAGCAGTACTTC | CASSSPVLAPYEQYF | NA | TRBV13 | NA | TRBJ2-7
TGTGCCTGGAGTGTTGCAGGGAATCAGCCCCAGCATTTT | CAWSVAGNQPQHF | NA | TRBV30 | NA | TRBJ1-5
TGTGCCAGCTCACCACCCTCAGGGGCGCAGTACTTC | CASSPPSGAQYF | NA | TRBV18 | NA | TRBJ2-7
TGTGCCAGCAGCTTAGCGCTCCGGGTTGGAAACACCATATATTTT | CASSLALRVGNTIYF | NA | TRBV7-2 | NA | TRBJ1-3
TGTGCCATCCCCGAGCAGGGGGCGAATCAGCCCCAGCATTTT | CAIPEQGANQPQHF | TRBD1 | TRBV25-1 | NA | TRBJ1-5
TGTGCCAGCAGTACACCGGGACAGGGGAACACTGAAGCTTTCTTT | CASSTPGQGNTEAFF | TRBD1 | TRBV6-5 | NA | TRBJ1-1
TGCGCCAGCAGCCGCCCGGGACTAGCGGGCGTGTTAACTAACACCGGGGAGCTGTTTTTT | CASSRPGLAGVLTNTGELFF | TRBD2 | TRBV5-1 | few | TRBJ2-2
TGTGCCAGCATTCGGTTTAGCGGGAGCGAGACCCAGTACTTC | CASIRFSGSETQYF | TRBD2 | TRBV7-8 | NA | TRBJ2-5
TGTGCCAGCAGCGTAGATCTAGCGGGACGCGGCGGGGAGCTGTTTTTT | CASSVDLAGRGGELFF | TRBD2 | TRBV9 | NA | TRBJ2-2
TGTGCCAGCAGCCGACAGCCGTATAGCTCTGGAAACACCATATATTTT | CASSRQPYSSGNTIYF | NA | TRBV2 | NA | TRBJ1-3
TGCAGCGTTGGAGGCAGGGGTGGGGGAACAGGTTTCTTC | CSVGGRGGGTGFF | NA | TRBV29-1 | NA | TRBJ1-2
TGTGCCAGCAGCCACGTTACTAGTGGGAGCACAGATACGCAGTATTTT | CASSHVTSGSTDTQYF | NA | TRBV4-2 | NA | TRBJ2-3
TGTGCCAGCAGCCAAGGGACTCACGAGAACACTGAAGCTTTCTTT | CASSQGTHENTEAFF | NA | TRBV3-1/TRBV3-2 | NA | TRBJ1-1
TGTGCCAGCAGCTTATTCAGCGGGAGGGCGATTGAGCAGTTCTTC | CASSLFSGRAIEQFF | TRBD2 | TRBV7-9 | NA | TRBJ2-1
TGCAGTGCTAGTCTCCAGGGTTCGGGTCAGCCCCAGCATTTT | CSASLQGSGQPQHF | NA | TRBV20-1 | NA | TRBJ1-5
TGCGCCAGCAGCCAAGATGGGGAGAGCCGCAATCAGCCCCAGCATTTT | CASSQDGESRNQPQHF | NA | TRBV4-3 | NA | TRBJ1-5
TGTGCCAGCAGCTTACGGGACAGAAACACTGAAGCTTTCTTT | CASSLRDRNTEAFF | TRBD1 | TRBV7-3 | few | TRBJ1-1
TGTGCCAGCTCACTCGACAGAGATGAAGCTTTCTTT | CASSLDRDEAFF | NA | TRBV18 | NA | TRBJ1-1
TGTGGGACTAGCGGGTGGATCGAAGAGACCCAGTACTTC | CGTSGWIEETQYF | TRBD2 | TRBV5-6 | NA | TRBJ2-5